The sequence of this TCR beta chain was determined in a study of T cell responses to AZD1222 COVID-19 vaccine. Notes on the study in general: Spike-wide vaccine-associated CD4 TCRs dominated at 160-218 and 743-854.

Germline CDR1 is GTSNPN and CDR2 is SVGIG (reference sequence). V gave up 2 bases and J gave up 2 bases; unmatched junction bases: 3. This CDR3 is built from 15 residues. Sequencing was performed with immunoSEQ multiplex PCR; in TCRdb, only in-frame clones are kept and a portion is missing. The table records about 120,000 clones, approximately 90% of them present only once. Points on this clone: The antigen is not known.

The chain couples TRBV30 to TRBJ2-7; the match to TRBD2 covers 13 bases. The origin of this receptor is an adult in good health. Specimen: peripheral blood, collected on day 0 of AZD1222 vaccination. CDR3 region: CAWSPGLAGPYEQYF. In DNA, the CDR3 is TGTGCCTGGAGTCCGGGACTAGCGGGGCCCTACGAGCAGTACTTC.